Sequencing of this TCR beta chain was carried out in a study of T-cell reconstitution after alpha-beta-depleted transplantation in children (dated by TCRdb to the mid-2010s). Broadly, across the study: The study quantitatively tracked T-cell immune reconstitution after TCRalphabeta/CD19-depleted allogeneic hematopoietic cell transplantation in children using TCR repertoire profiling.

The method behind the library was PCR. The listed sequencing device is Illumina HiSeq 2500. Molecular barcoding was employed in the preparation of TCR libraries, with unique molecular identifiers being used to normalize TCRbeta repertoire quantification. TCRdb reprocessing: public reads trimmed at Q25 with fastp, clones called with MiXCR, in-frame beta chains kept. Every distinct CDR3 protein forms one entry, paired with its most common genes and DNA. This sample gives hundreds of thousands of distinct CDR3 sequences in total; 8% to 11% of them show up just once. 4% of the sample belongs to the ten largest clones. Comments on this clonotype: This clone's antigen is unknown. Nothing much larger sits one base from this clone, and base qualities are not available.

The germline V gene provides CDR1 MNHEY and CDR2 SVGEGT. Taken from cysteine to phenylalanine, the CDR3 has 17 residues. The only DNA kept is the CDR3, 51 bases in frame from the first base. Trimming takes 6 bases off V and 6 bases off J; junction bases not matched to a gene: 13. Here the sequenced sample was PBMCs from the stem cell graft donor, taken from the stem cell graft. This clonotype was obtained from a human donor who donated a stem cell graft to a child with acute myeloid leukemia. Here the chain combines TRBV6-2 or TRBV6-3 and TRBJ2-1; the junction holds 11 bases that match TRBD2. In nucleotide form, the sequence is TGTGCCAGCAGCCGCGACCTACTAGCGGGAGTCTCCAATGAGCAGTTCTTC. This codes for CASSRDLLAGVSNEQFF.